Presented here are 31 T cell receptor beta chains from one specimen sequenced in a study of T cell changes during pregnancy in multiple sclerosis. Profiling relied on immunoSEQ multiplex PCR, and the TCRdb table lists in-frame clones only, not all of them. The sample has about 97,000 clones, around 92% seen once; the top ten hold around 3.1%. Here the sequenced sample was peripheral blood, taken in the second trimester of pregnancy. The receptors stem from a female donor with multiple sclerosis, enrolled in a pregnancy study.

The CDR3 DNA follows: TGTGCCAGCAGCCCGATCACAGGGGGGTTAGCCAAAAACATTCAGTACTTC. This encodes CASSPITGGLAKNIQYF. This chain links TRBV11-2 with TRBJ2-4; 8 positions match TRBD1. V shed 5 bases and J 0 bases; nucleotides not matched to a gene: 9. The CDR3 loop spans 17 amino acids. Germline values: CDR1 SGHAT, CDR2 FQNNGV.

The chain joins TRBV7-9 to TRBJ1-2; the match to TRBD1 covers 10 bases. The trim removed 5 bases at V and 7 bases at J, leaving 4 bases unmatched. Germline V gene data show CDR1 as SEHNR and CDR2 as FQNEAQ (reference sequence). The CDR3 runs to 13 residues. CDR3 DNA sequence: TGTGCCAGCAGCCGGACAGGGGGGGGTGGCTACACCTTC. This translates into CASSRTGGGGYTF.

The chain employs TRBV29-1 and TRBJ1-1; TRBD1 agrees at 8 bases. CDR1 and CDR2 (germline): SQVTM, ANQGSEA. The CDR3 covers 12 residues. Unmatched junction bases numbered 4, after V lost 6 bases and J lost 4 bases. Here the CDR3 reads CSVTGQGTEAFF. The CDR3 DNA follows: TGCAGCGTGACCGGACAGGGCACTGAAGCTTTCTTT.

The CDR3 DNA is TGTGCCAGCAGCGGACGACTAGCGGCCGACTTCGCAGATACGCAGTATTTT. This sequence encodes CASSGRLAADFADTQYF. The J gene is TRBJ2-3, the V gene TRBV9; 9 bases are shared with TRBD2. Germline trimming cut 3 bases from V and 4 bases from J; bases unmatched to any gene: 12. The CDR3 spans 17 residues. Germline V gene lookup returns CDR1 SGDLS and CDR2 YYNGEE.

This clone was found once. The chain carries TRBV7-3 and TRBJ1-2; a possible D gene is TRBD1 (5 bases). This CDR3 spans 13 amino acids. The ends were cut back, 0 bases at V and 8 bases at J, with 10 bases in the middle. Germline CDR1 reads SGHTA; CDR2 reads FQGTGA. CDR3 nucleotide sequence: TGTGCCAGCAGCTTAACAGGGGCTAACGGCTACACCTTC. This translates into CASSLTGANGYTF.

The chain couples TRBV25-1 to TRBJ1-5; 7 nucleotides align to TRBD1. With 8 bases clipped from V and 11 bases from J, the junction kept 6 bases outside the gene matches. The germline V gene has CDR1 MGHDK and CDR2 SYGVNS. The CDR3 runs to 11 residues. The CDR3 reads CASGTDLAQHF. The CDR3 nucleotides are TGTGCCAGCGGGACAGATCTGGCCCAGCATTTT.

The chain has TRBV7-2 and TRBJ2-2; D is perhaps TRBD1 (5 bases). CDR3 size: 16 residues. From germline, CDR1 is SGHTA and CDR2 FQGNSA. V was cut by 1 base and J by 3 bases, with 12 bases left in between. CDR3 nucleotide sequence: TGTGCCAGCAGCTTAGACTGGGGCTCGGACACCGGGGAGCTGTTTTTT. This encodes CASSLDWGSDTGELFF.

V gene TRBV2 combines with J gene TRBJ2-3, with 10 nucleotides matching TRBD2. Per the germline V gene, CDR1 is SNHLY and CDR2 is FYNNEI. After removal of 0 bases from V and 6 bases from J, the junction contained 6 bases not matched to a gene. This CDR3 is 16 amino acids long. This chain's CDR3 is CASSEAASGRGDTQYF. CDR3 bases: TGTGCCAGCAGTGAAGCGGCTAGCGGGAGAGGTGATACGCAGTATTTT.

The chain joins TRBV7-9 to TRBJ2-3; TRBD2 is a possible D gene (5 bases). Trimming stripped 1 base from V and 0 bases from J, with 8 bases between. Germline V gene data show CDR1 as SEHNR and CDR2 as FQNEAQ (reference sequence). CDR3 length: 15 amino acids. CDR3 in amino acids: CASSLEGASTDTQYF. CDR3 nucleotide sequence: TGTGCCAGCAGCTTAGAGGGAGCTAGCACAGATACGCAGTATTTT.

This chain uses TRBV7-3 with TRBJ1-1; 9 bases match TRBD1. Per the germline V gene, CDR1 is SGHTA and CDR2 is FQGTGA. The CDR3 has 13 residues. The ends lost 4 bases at V and 6 bases at J; junction bases unmatched: 3. For the CDR3, the DNA is TGTGCCAGCAGCTCTCGACAGGGGGCTGAAGCTTTCTTT. Translated: CASSSRQGAEAFF.

The chain recombines TRBV19 with TRBJ1-3; TRBD1 aligns across 10 bases. Germline V gene lookup returns CDR1 LNHDA and CDR2 SQIVND (reference sequence). The CDR3 is made up of 15 amino acids. V lost 6 bases and J lost 2; bases outside the gene matches: 4. The CDR3, as DNA: TGTGCCAGTAGCGACAGGGGGCGGACTGGAAACACCATATATTTT. As protein: CASSDRGRTGNTIYF.

The rearrangement uses TRBV4-1 and TRBJ2-7; 11 bases are shared with TRBD2. V dropped 4 bases and J dropped 4; count of bases not matched to a gene: 6. This CDR3 region has 15 residues. The germline gives CDR1 MGHRA, CDR2 YSYEKL. The CDR3 reads CASSPPGLADYEQYF. CDR3 nucleotides: TGCGCCAGCAGCCCCCCGGGACTAGCGGATTACGAGCAGTACTTC.

The chain recombines TRBV11-2 with TRBJ2-2; 7 bases match TRBD1. The germline CDR1 and CDR2 sequences are SGHAT and FQNNGV. The CDR3 runs to 16 residues. Germline trimming cut 2 bases from V and 5 bases from J; bases unmatched to any gene: 8. The CDR3, as DNA: TGTGCCAGCAGCTTATTTACAGGGGCCGGAACCGGGGAGCTGTTTTTT. This gives the protein CASSLFTGAGTGELFF.

This sequence joins TRBV7-8 and TRBJ2-1; 14 nucleotides line up with TRBD2. The CDR3 totals 14 residues. Germline V CDR1 and CDR2: SGHVS, FQNEAQ. The J segment lost 9 bases and the V segment lost 3 bases, leaving 1 base of the junction unmatched. Written as DNA, the CDR3 is TGTGCCAGCAGCTTGGGGACTAGCGGGGGTGAGCAGTTCTTC. This codes for CASSLGTSGGEQFF.

The rearrangement links TRBV7-9 to TRBJ2-7, with 11 positions matching TRBD2. From germline, CDR1 is SEHNR and CDR2 FQNEAQ (reference sequence). The CDR3 spans 16 residues. Losses at the gene ends were 5 bases for V and 2 bases for J; bases not matched to a gene: 8. The CDR3 loop reads CASSPPQTSGTYEQYF. As DNA, the CDR3 is TGTGCCAGCAGCCCGCCGCAGACTAGCGGGACCTACGAGCAGTACTTC.

The chain couples TRBV7-2 to TRBJ2-1; D remains ambiguous. The CDR3 is 14 amino acids. CDR1 and CDR2 (germline): SGHTA, FQGNSA. V was cut by 0 bases and J by 10 bases, with 13 bases left in between. CDR3 nucleotides: TGTGCCAGCAGCTTAGCCGGCGGAAATGGGGAGCAGTTCTTC. Translated, it gives CASSLAGGNGEQFF.

This clone occurred once. The gene calls are TRBV5-6 and TRBJ2-5; D is undetermined. The CDR3 consists of 12 residues. The germline gives CDR1 SGHDT, CDR2 YYEEEE. V was trimmed by 2 bases and J by 4 bases, leaving 6 bases between them. In nucleotides, the CDR3 is TGTGCCAGCAGCTTAGCTGGAGAGACCCAGTACTTC. This codes for CASSLAGETQYF. Complete variable domain (other parts from reference TRBV5-6 and TRBJ2-5): DAGVTQSPTHLIKTRGQQVTLRCSPKSGHDTVSWYQQALGQGPQFIFQYYEEEERQRGNFPDRFSGHQFPNYSSELNVNALLLGDSALYLCASSLAGETQYFGPGTRLLVL.

The V and J genes are TRBV19 and TRBJ2-7, with a possible D match to TRBD2 (6 bases). CDR1 is LNHDA, CDR2 SQIVND, per germline (reference sequence). The CDR3 spans 13 residues. V lost 10 bases to trimming and J lost 0 bases, with 13 bases between them. The CDR3 nucleotides read TGTGCCACGCTAGCGAGGGACTCCTACGAGCAGTACTTC. Amino acids: CATLARDSYEQYF. Complete variable domain (other parts from reference TRBV19 and TRBJ2-7): DGGITQSPKYLFRKEGQNVTLSCEQNLNHDAMYWYRQDPGQGLRLIYYSQIVNDFQKGDIAEGYSVSREKKESFPLTVTSAQKNPTAFYLCATLARDSYEQYFGPGTRLTVT.

The rearrangement joins TRBV7-8 to TRBJ2-2, with TRBD2 identical over 9 bases. With V trimmed by 0 bases and J by 6 bases, 2 bases remained unmatched. The CDR3 has 15 residues. Germline V CDR1 and CDR2: SGHVS, FQNEAQ. This chain's CDR3 is CASSLAEREAGELFF. The CDR3 region has the DNA TGTGCCAGCAGCTTAGCCGAGCGGGAGGCCGGGGAGCTGTTTTTT.

The rearrangement links TRBV5-1 to TRBJ2-3; D gene ambiguous. The germline V gene has CDR1 SGHRS and CDR2 YFSETQ. CDR3 length equals 13 residues. Between the trimmed V and J ends, which lost 3 bases and 0 bases, there was a span of 5 bases. CDR3 residues: CASSSFSTDTQYF. The CDR3 DNA reads as TGCGCCAGCAGCTCCTTTAGCACAGATACGCAGTATTTT.

This rearrangement joins TRBV7-2 to TRBJ2-1; 9 bases align to TRBD1. Germline loops: CDR1 SGHTA, CDR2 FQGNSA. The junction had 10 bases not matched to a gene; V was cut back by 2 bases and J by 8 bases. This CDR3 is built from 16 residues. The CDR3 DNA is TGTGCCAGCAGCTTAACAGGGGGCAAGAATTGGGATGAGCAGTTCTTC. Protein sequence: CASSLTGGKNWDEQFF.

This chain joins TRBV9 and TRBJ2-1; 11 nucleotides match TRBD2. V lost 5 bases to trimming and J lost 5 bases; unmatched junction nucleotides: 6. The V gene's germline CDR1 is SGDLS and CDR2 YYNGEE. There are 15 residues in the CDR3. The CDR3 is CASSWTSGPDNEQFF. DNA of the CDR3: TGTGCCAGCAGTTGGACTAGCGGGCCTGACAATGAGCAGTTCTTC.

This clone has only one observation. The chain employs TRBV2 and TRBJ1-5, with TRBD1 as a possible D gene (6 bases). Germline lookup yields CDR1 SNHLY and CDR2 FYNNEI. The CDR3 spans 16 residues. V was pared by 6 bases and J by 1 base, with 16 bases between. The CDR3 is CASSPLEGTSNQPQHF. The CDR3 DNA is TGTGCCAGCAGCCCTTTGGAAGGGACAAGCAATCAGCCCCAGCATTTT.

The gene calls are TRBV9 and TRBJ2-5; unclear D gene. Trimming took 0 bases from V and 3 from J, leaving 27 bases between them. The CDR3 runs to 20 residues. CDR1 is SGDLS, CDR2 YYNGEE, per germline. CDR3 DNA: TGTGCCAGCAGCGTAGGGTTGGGCGCCCGATCCCGATGGAACGAAGAGACCCAGTACTTC. Residues: CASSVGLGARSRWNEETQYF.

The CDR3 reads CASSVGLAGIYEQYF. In nucleotides, the CDR3 is TGTGCCAGCAGCGTAGGGCTAGCGGGAATCTACGAGCAGTACTTC. The V and J genes are TRBV9 and TRBJ2-7; 9 bases map to TRBD2. Per the germline V gene, CDR1 is SGDLS and CDR2 is YYNGEE. J gave up 3 bases and V 0 bases, and 4 bases lay outside the gene matches. The CDR3 is made up of 15 amino acids.

This chain uses TRBV5-6 with TRBJ1-2; possibly TRBD1 for D (6 bases). The V end lost 0 bases, the J end lost 5 bases, and 14 bases lay between the germline ends. Germline V gives CDR1 SGHDT, CDR2 YYEEEE. The CDR3 is made up of 15 amino acids. CDR3 DNA: TGTGCCAGCAGCTTGGCCGGACAGCCCGTATATGGCTACACCTTC. Its protein product is CASSLAGQPVYGYTF.

There are a few counts of this clone. The chain recombines TRBV28 with TRBJ1-2; possible D gene TRBD1, 5 bases. In germline, CDR1 is MDHEN, CDR2 SYDVKM. CDR3 length: 13 residues. V was cut by 8 bases and J by 4 bases, with 14 bases left in between. The CDR3 is CASRLGGLYGYTF. The CDR3 DNA sequence: TGTGCCAGCCGACTGGGGGGACTCTATGGCTACACCTTC.

J is TRBJ2-6 and V is TRBV19, with D possibly being TRBD1 (7 bases). Looked up from germline, CDR1 is LNHDA and CDR2 is SQIVND (reference sequence). This CDR3 has 17 amino acids. The V end was cut by 3 bases, the J end by 0 bases, with 12 bases between. The CDR3 reads CASSIQGGFSGANVLTF. CDR3 DNA: TGTGCCAGTAGTATCCAGGGGGGATTCTCTGGGGCCAACGTCCTGACTTTC.

This clone showed up just a few times. The chain carries TRBV6-1 and TRBJ1-2; no clear D. CDR1 MNHNS and CDR2 SASEGT come from the germline V gene. The CDR3 length is 16 residues. Trimming took 1 base from V and 4 from J, leaving 16 bases between them. The DNA of the CDR3 is TGTGCCAGCAGTGAAGTACCTGTGGCCCGGGGCTATGGCTACACCTTC. Its translation: CASSEVPVARGYGYTF.

This sequence joins TRBV7-2 and TRBJ2-7; tentatively, D is TRBD1 (6 bases). Trimming cost V 5 bases and J 4 bases, with 18 bases left between them. Germline V lookup: CDR1 SGHTA, CDR2 FQGNSA. This CDR3 region has 15 residues. In nucleotides, the CDR3 is TGTGCCAGCAGCAACACAGGGTTTCTTAAGTACGAGCAGTACTTC. Its protein is CASSNTGFLKYEQYF. Based on the CDR3 plus reference TRBV7-2 and TRBJ2-7, the full variable domain is GAGVSQSPSNKVTEKGKDVELRCDPISGHTALYWYRQSLGQGLEFLIYFQGNSAPDKSGLPSDRFSAERTGGSVSTLTIQRTQQEDSAVYLCASSNTGFLKYEQYFGPGTRLTVT.

CDR3 DNA sequence: TGTGCCAGCAGCTTAGGTCTACTCCCTGGGGCCAACGTCCTGACTTTC. Its protein product is CASSLGLLPGANVLTF. The chain combines TRBV7-2 with TRBJ2-6; D gene ambiguous. Trimming shortened V by 1 base and J by 2 bases, and 9 bases separated the two germline ends. The germline V gene has CDR1 SGHTA and CDR2 FQGNSA. The CDR3 consists of 16 residues.